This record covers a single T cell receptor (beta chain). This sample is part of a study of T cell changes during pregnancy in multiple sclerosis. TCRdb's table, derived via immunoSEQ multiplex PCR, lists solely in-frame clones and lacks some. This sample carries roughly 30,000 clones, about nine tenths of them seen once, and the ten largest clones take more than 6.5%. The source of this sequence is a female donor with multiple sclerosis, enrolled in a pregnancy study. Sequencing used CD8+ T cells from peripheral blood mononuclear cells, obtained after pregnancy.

The CDR3 bases are TGTGCCAGCAGCTACAGAGCTAGCCCCTACGAGCAGTACTTC. It is translated as CASSYRASPYEQYF. The genes are TRBV13 and TRBJ2-7; weak D call: TRBD2 (5 bases). V was pared by 4 bases and J by 2 bases, with 12 bases between. Germline CDR1 and CDR2: PRHDT and FYEKMQ (reference sequence). This CDR3 is built from 14 residues.